The sequence of this T cell receptor beta chain was determined in a study of stem cell transplantation in POMP-related autoinflammatory disease. On this clone: As yet, its antigen is unknown.

Prominent immunodeficiency with autoinflammation defined PRAID. CDR1 and CDR2 from the germline V gene are KGHSH and LQKENI. The CDR3 is 16 residues long. Trimming shortened V by 4 bases and J by 3 bases, and 16 bases separated the two germline ends. Produced via immunoSEQ multiplex PCR; TCRdb's table is partial and in-frame only. The sample has more than 25,000 clones; around 88% are singletons. Study outcomes and limitations: In patients with PRAID, every analyzed T-cell subset tended to show lower diversity and higher clonality.

This clonotype was sampled from a human donor with POMP-related autoinflammation and immune dysregulation (PRAID). Sequenced material: CD4+ T cells from PBMCs, taken before stem cell transplantation. This chain joins TRBV18 and TRBJ1-5, with D perhaps TRBD1 (5 bases). The CDR3 DNA follows: TGTGCCAGCTCACGAGACAGTGCCCGCCTCAATCAGCCCCAGCATTTT. Translating gives CASSRDSARLNQPQHF.